One sample yielded the 8 T cell receptor beta chains listed below, sequenced in a study of blood T cell repertoires in COVID-19. TCRdb's copy holds only in-frame clones and misses some; the assay was immunoSEQ multiplex PCR. The repertoire holds roughly 170,000 clones, with 85% to 90% as singletons. Material for sequencing was peripheral blood. The receptors originated from a man between 65 and 79 years old with active or convalescent COVID-19.

The CDR3 coding sequence is TGTGCCAGCAGCTCACTTCGACAGGGGAGTGAAAAACTGTTTTTT. Translating it yields CASSSLRQGSEKLFF. This chain connects TRBV11-2 to TRBJ1-4; TRBD1 matches 8 bases. The V gene's germline CDR1 is SGHAT and CDR2 FQNNGV. Losses at the gene ends were 4 bases for V and 7 bases for J; bases not matched to a gene: 8. CDR3 size: 15 residues.

The V call is TRBV24-1, the J call TRBJ1-5, with 7 bases fitting TRBD1. Looked up from germline, CDR1 is KGHDR and CDR2 is SFDVKD. CDR3 length: 13 residues. The V segment lost 9 bases and the J segment 1 base; nucleotides outside the gene matches: 2. The CDR3 protein is CATQGQSNQPQHF. DNA for the CDR3: TGTGCCACCCAGGGACAGAGCAATCAGCCCCAGCATTTT.

The gene calls are TRBV5-1 and TRBJ1-2; D possibly corresponds to TRBD1 (5 bases). The V end lost 4 bases, the J end lost 6 bases, and 19 bases lay between the germline ends. The V gene's germline CDR1 is SGHRS and CDR2 YFSETQ. The CDR3 consists of 15 residues. In nucleotides, the CDR3 is TGCGCCAGCAGCCCATGGACGCAGGGAATCGATGGCTACACCTTC. The encoded protein is CASSPWTQGIDGYTF.

The rearrangement uses TRBV28 and TRBJ2-6; TRBD1 matches at 8 bases. This CDR3 has 19 residues. Germline CDR1 MDHEN, CDR2 SYDVKM. Trimming cost V 3 bases and J 0 bases; bases outside gene matches: 10. The CDR3 is CASSFHPGTGSSGANVLTF. The CDR3 DNA sequence: TGTGCCAGCAGTTTCCACCCCGGGACAGGTAGCTCTGGGGCCAACGTCCTGACTTTC.

The V gene is TRBV27, the J gene TRBJ1-2; D uncertain. Germline CDR1 reads MNHEY; CDR2 reads SMNVEV (reference sequence). Trimming removed 0 bases at V and 9 bases at J, with 14 bases between. The CDR3 runs 14 residues. The CDR3 reads CASSLSSLPRSYTF. CDR3 in DNA: TGTGCCAGCAGTTTATCGAGTCTTCCGCGTAGCTACACCTTC.

J is TRBJ1-3 and V is TRBV30; D gene ambiguous. The ends were cut back, 0 bases at V and 2 bases at J, with 5 bases in the middle. The CDR3 sequence is 13 residues long. The germline V gene has CDR1 GTSNPN and CDR2 SVGIG (reference sequence). The CDR3 nucleotides read TGTGCCTGGAGTGTAACAGCTGGAAACACCATATATTTT. It specifies CAWSVTAGNTIYF.

The chain combines TRBV7-2 with TRBJ1-6; 7 nucleotides align to TRBD1. The V gene's germline CDR1 is SGHTA and CDR2 FQGNSA. There are 16 residues in the CDR3. With 0 bases clipped from V and 11 bases from J, the junction kept 10 bases outside the gene matches. CDR3 amino acids: CASSLAGQAFATPLHF. The CDR3 region has the DNA TGTGCCAGCAGCTTAGCCGGACAGGCGTTTGCTACACCCCTCCACTTT.

V is TRBV9 and J is TRBJ1-6; TRBD1 matches 8 bases. CDR1 and CDR2 (germline): SGDLS, YYNGEE. Trimming cost V 0 bases and J 8 bases; bases outside gene matches: 4. The CDR3 spans 15 residues. CDR3 sequence: CASSVVGTGDSPLHF. The CDR3 DNA is TGTGCCAGCAGCGTAGTGGGGACAGGAGATTCACCCCTCCACTTT.